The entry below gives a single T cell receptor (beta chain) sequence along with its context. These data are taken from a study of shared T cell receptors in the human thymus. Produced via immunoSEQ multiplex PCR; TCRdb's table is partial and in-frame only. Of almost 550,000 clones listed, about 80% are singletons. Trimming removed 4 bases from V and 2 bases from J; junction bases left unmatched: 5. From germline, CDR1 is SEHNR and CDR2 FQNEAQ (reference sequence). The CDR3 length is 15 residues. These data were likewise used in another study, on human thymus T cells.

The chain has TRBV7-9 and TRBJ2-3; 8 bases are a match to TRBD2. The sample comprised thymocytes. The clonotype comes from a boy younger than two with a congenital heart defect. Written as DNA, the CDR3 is TGTGCCAGCAGCTGCGAGCGGGAGCACACAGATACGCAGTATTTT. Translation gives CASSCEREHTDTQYF.